The rows below give T cell receptor beta chains drawn from one sample of a study of cytomegalovirus exposure and HLA in healthy donors. Data came from immunoSEQ multiplex PCR; TCRdb stores just in-frame clones and leaves some out. The sample lists about 140,000 clones, roughly 90% seen once, with about 0.75% in the top ten. The source material was PBMCs. These receptor sequences come from a young man in good health and CMV-seronegative. CDR3s include the opening cysteine and the closing phenylalanine or tryptophan. The order of the fields is clone size, J gene, V gene, D gene, CDR3 protein, CDR3 DNA. A D gene is named only where the DNA matches it firmly. The size field is filled for only some rows; it gives once, few, many or a size class.

clone size: .
J gene: TRBJ2-5
V gene: TRBV5-1
D gene: .
CDR3 protein: CASTRHDRDEETQYF
CDR3 DNA: TGCGCCAGCACCCGGCATGACCGGGATGAAGAGACCCAGTACTTC

clone size: .
J gene: TRBJ2-5
V gene: TRBV12-5
D gene: TRBD2
CDR3 protein: CASGSGTSGQETQYF
CDR3 DNA: TGTGCTAGTGGGTCCGGGACTAGCGGCCAAGAGACCCAGTACTTC

clone size: .
J gene: TRBJ1-3
V gene: TRBV6-5
D gene: .
CDR3 protein: CASSYGPSSGNTIYF
CDR3 DNA: TGTGCCAGCAGTTATGGGCCGTCTTCTGGAAACACCATATATTTT

clone size: once
J gene: TRBJ1-2
V gene: TRBV6-6
D gene: .
CDR3 protein: CASSYAQQGTYGYTF
CDR3 DNA: TGTGCCAGCAGTTACGCCCAACAGGGTACCTATGGCTACACCTTC

clone size: few
J gene: TRBJ1-1
V gene: TRBV9
D gene: .
CDR3 protein: CASSVQGRMNTEAFF
CDR3 DNA: TGTGCCAGCAGCGTACAGGGAAGAATGAACACTGAAGCTTTCTTT

clone size: .
J gene: TRBJ2-1
V gene: TRBV11-2
D gene: .
CDR3 protein: CASSFSVGRSYNEQFF
CDR3 DNA: TGTGCCAGCAGCTTTTCGGTGGGGCGTTCCTACAATGAGCAGTTCTTC

clone size: .
J gene: TRBJ1-2
V gene: TRBV10-3
D gene: .
CDR3 protein: CAIMSETNYGYTF
CDR3 DNA: TGTGCCATCATGTCCGAGACTAACTATGGCTACACCTTC

clone size: .
J gene: TRBJ1-2
V gene: TRBV4-3
D gene: .
CDR3 protein: CASSQDVRGRNPFGYGYTF
CDR3 DNA: TGCGCCAGCAGCCAAGATGTAAGGGGTCGGAACCCTTTTGGCTATGGCTACACCTTC

clone size: .
J gene: TRBJ1-2
V gene: TRBV6-1
D gene: TRBD1
CDR3 protein: CASSGPVDRGRYGYTF
CDR3 DNA: TGTGCCAGCAGTGGGCCAGTGGACAGGGGGAGGTATGGCTACACCTTC

clone size: .
J gene: TRBJ1-1
V gene: TRBV10-3
D gene: TRBD1
CDR3 protein: CAISESGRGRGRNTEAFF
CDR3 DNA: TGTGCCATCAGTGAGTCGGGCAGGGGGCGCGGCAGGAACACTGAAGCTTTCTTT

clone size: .
J gene: TRBJ1-2
V gene: TRBV19
D gene: .
CDR3 protein: CASSTGSARYGYTF
CDR3 DNA: TGTGCCAGTAGCACAGGGTCCGCTCGCTATGGCTACACCTTC

clone size: .
J gene: TRBJ2-5
V gene: TRBV6-5
D gene: .
CDR3 protein: CATRRTTGSQETQYF
CDR3 DNA: TGTGCCACCCGAAGAACCACAGGGAGCCAAGAGACCCAGTACTTC

clone size: once
J gene: TRBJ1-4
V gene: TRBV7-2
D gene: TRBD1
CDR3 protein: CASSPRNRGGEKLFF
CDR3 DNA: TGTGCCAGCAGCCCCCGAAACAGGGGAGGTGAAAAACTGTTTTTT

clone size: .
J gene: TRBJ2-1
V gene: TRBV30
D gene: TRBD2
CDR3 protein: CALSGSSYNEQFF
CDR3 DNA: TGTGCCCTCAGCGGGAGCTCCTACAATGAGCAGTTCTTC

clone size: .
J gene: TRBJ1-2
V gene: TRBV4-3
D gene: .
CDR3 protein: CASSQEAGYQRAYTF
CDR3 DNA: TGCGCCAGCAGCCAAGAAGCCGGGTATCAGAGAGCCTACACCTTC

clone size: .
J gene: TRBJ1-2
V gene: TRBV5-4
D gene: .
CDR3 protein: CASSFAGAGDGYTF
CDR3 DNA: TGTGCCAGCAGCTTCGCGGGCGCAGGAGATGGCTACACCTTC

clone size: .
J gene: TRBJ1-4
V gene: TRBV11-2
D gene: TRBD1
CDR3 protein: CASSLDKRGLGGLFF
CDR3 DNA: TGTGCCAGCAGCTTAGATAAGAGGGGGCTTGGGGGACTGTTTTTT

clone size: .
J gene: TRBJ2-3
V gene: TRBV7-2
D gene: TRBD2
CDR3 protein: CASSLSYFSSGTSTDTQYF
CDR3 DNA: TGTGCCAGCAGCTTATCTTATTTCTCTAGCGGGACTAGCACAGATACGCAGTATTTT

clone size: .
J gene: TRBJ2-7
V gene: TRBV19
D gene: .
CDR3 protein: CASGKGGAGAYEQYF
CDR3 DNA: TGTGCCAGTGGAAAGGGAGGGGCAGGGGCGTACGAGCAGTACTTC

clone size: .
J gene: TRBJ2-5
V gene: TRBV5-6
D gene: .
CDR3 protein: CASSFAGVGTQYF
CDR3 DNA: TGTGCCAGCAGCTTCGCAGGGGTGGGGACCCAGTACTTC

clone size: .
J gene: TRBJ2-5
V gene: TRBV4-2
D gene: .
CDR3 protein: CASSQDLNLGLTQETQYF
CDR3 DNA: TGTGCCAGCAGCCAAGATCTTAACCTAGGACTGACTCAAGAGACCCAGTACTTC

clone size: .
J gene: TRBJ2-5
V gene: TRBV5-1
D gene: TRBD2
CDR3 protein: CASSLGLAGKETQYF
CDR3 DNA: TGCGCCAGCAGCTTGGGACTAGCGGGGAAAGAGACCCAGTACTTC

clone size: .
J gene: TRBJ2-1
V gene: TRBV5-1
D gene: TRBD2
CDR3 protein: CASSIKISSGSWYEQFF
CDR3 DNA: TGCGCCAGCAGCATAAAAATTTCTAGCGGGAGTTGGTATGAGCAGTTCTTC

clone size: .
J gene: TRBJ1-5
V gene: TRBV7-8
D gene: .
CDR3 protein: CASSLAVGRLFQPQHF
CDR3 DNA: TGTGCCAGCAGCTTAGCAGTGGGGAGGCTTTTTCAGCCCCAGCATTTT

clone size: .
J gene: TRBJ2-3
V gene: TRBV27
D gene: TRBD2
CDR3 protein: CASTGGIESTDTQYF
CDR3 DNA: TGTGCCAGCACCGGGGGGATTGAAAGCACAGATACGCAGTATTTT

clone size: .
J gene: TRBJ1-1
V gene: TRBV6-5
D gene: .
CDR3 protein: CASSYLRETEAFF
CDR3 DNA: TGTGCCAGCAGTTATTTGAGGGAGACTGAAGCTTTCTTT

clone size: .
J gene: TRBJ1-1
V gene: TRBV7-3
D gene: .
CDR3 protein: CASRLESNTEAFF
CDR3 DNA: TGTGCCAGCAGACTCGAATCCAACACTGAAGCTTTCTTT

clone size: once
J gene: TRBJ1-2
V gene: TRBV7-9
D gene: .
CDR3 protein: CASSLASGAGGYTF
CDR3 DNA: TGTGCCAGCAGCTTAGCCTCAGGGGCCGGTGGCTACACCTTC

clone size: .
J gene: TRBJ1-5
V gene: TRBV10-3
D gene: TRBD1
CDR3 protein: CAISESDRVNQPQHF
CDR3 DNA: TGTGCCATCAGTGAGTCCGACAGGGTCAATCAGCCCCAGCATTTT

clone size: .
J gene: TRBJ1-5
V gene: TRBV5-5
D gene: .
CDR3 protein: CASSSTDYSNQPQHF
CDR3 DNA: TGTGCCAGCAGCTCGACAGATTATAGCAATCAGCCCCAGCATTTT

clone size: .
J gene: TRBJ2-6
V gene: TRBV5-1
D gene: .
CDR3 protein: CASSLRGAGANVLTF
CDR3 DNA: TGCGCCAGCAGCTTACGAGGAGCTGGGGCCAACGTCCTGACTTTC

clone size: .
J gene: TRBJ2-3
V gene: TRBV4-3
D gene: TRBD1
CDR3 protein: CASSPGTDYTDTQYF
CDR3 DNA: TGCGCCAGCAGCCCCGGGACAGACTACACAGATACGCAGTATTTT

clone size: once
J gene: TRBJ2-1
V gene: TRBV10-3
D gene: TRBD1
CDR3 protein: CAISPGQENNEQFF
CDR3 DNA: TGTGCCATCAGCCCGGGACAGGAAAACAATGAGCAGTTCTTC

clone size: .
J gene: TRBJ2-3
V gene: TRBV6-5
D gene: TRBD2
CDR3 protein: CASSSLSGGGTDTQYF
CDR3 DNA: TGTGCCAGCAGTTCGCTAAGCGGGGGGGGAACAGATACGCAGTATTTT

clone size: few
J gene: TRBJ2-1
V gene: TRBV7-9
D gene: TRBD2
CDR3 protein: CASSLAGVSGSDEQFF
CDR3 DNA: TGTGCCAGCAGCTTAGCTGGAGTTAGCGGGAGCGATGAGCAGTTCTTC

clone size: .
J gene: TRBJ2-5
V gene: TRBV4-1
D gene: .
CDR3 protein: CASSQGVQIWETQYF
CDR3 DNA: TGCGCCAGCAGCCAAGGAGTACAGATATGGGAGACCCAGTACTTC